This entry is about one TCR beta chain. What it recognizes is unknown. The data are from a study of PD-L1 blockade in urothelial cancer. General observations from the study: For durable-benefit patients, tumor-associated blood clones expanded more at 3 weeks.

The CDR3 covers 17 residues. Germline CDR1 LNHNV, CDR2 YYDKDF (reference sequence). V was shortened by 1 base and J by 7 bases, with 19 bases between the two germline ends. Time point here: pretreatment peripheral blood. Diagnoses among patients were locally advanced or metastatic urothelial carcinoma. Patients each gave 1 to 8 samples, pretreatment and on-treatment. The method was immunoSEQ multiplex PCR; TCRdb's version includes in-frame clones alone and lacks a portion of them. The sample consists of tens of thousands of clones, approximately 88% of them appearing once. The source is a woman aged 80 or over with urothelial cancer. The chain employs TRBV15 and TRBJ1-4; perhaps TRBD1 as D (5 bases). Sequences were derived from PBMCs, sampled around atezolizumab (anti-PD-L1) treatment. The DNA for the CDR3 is TGTGCCACCAGCAGAGGGGCATACAGGAAGGGCAGTGAAAAACTGTTTTTT. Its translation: CATSRGAYRKGSEKLFF.